Presented here are 21 T cell receptor beta chains from one specimen sequenced in a study of resident and recirculating memory T cells in vitiligo listed by TCRdb under 2018. The library was built by means of the immunoSEQ multiplex PCR assay. TCRdb took over this immuneACCESS table, retaining in-frame rearrangements with V and J assigned. Such tables are incomplete; in checked studies, under half of the missing clones stem from an unresolved V gene, and the remainder is unexplained. The sample yields roughly 40,000 clones; about nine tenths were counted once. The ten largest make up over 3.5% of the sample. Sequencing was done on a sample of blood. These TCRs come from a male donor with vitiligo.

A few counts support this clone. V and J are TRBV7-3 and TRBJ1-1; no reliable D call. The CDR3 sequence is 13 residues long. Trimming shortened V by 5 bases and J by 2 bases, and 9 bases separated the two germline ends. Germline V lookup: CDR1 SGHTA, CDR2 FQGTGA. In DNA, the CDR3 is TGTGCCAGCAGCCCGAGGGTCAACACTGAAGCTTTCTTT. As protein: CASSPRVNTEAFF.

The chain recombines TRBV4-3 with TRBJ2-3; 9 bases fit TRBD1. Trimming took 3 bases from V and 4 from J; bases not matched to a gene: 5. The CDR3 is made up of 15 amino acids. The germline V gene encodes CDR1 LGHNA and CDR2 YSLEER. The CDR3, as DNA: TGCGCCAGCAGCCAGAGGACAGGGGAGCCAGATACGCAGTATTTT. Translated, it gives CASSQRTGEPDTQYF.

The DNA for the CDR3 is TGCGCCAGCAGCTTGGCAGGGCAGTCCCCCGGGGAGCTGTTTTTT. It yields the protein CASSLAGQSPGELFF. J is TRBJ2-2 and V is TRBV5-1, with D possibly TRBD1 on 5 matching bases. V was pared by 0 bases and J by 6 bases, with 12 bases between. This CDR3 is 15 amino acids long. CDR1 SGHRS and CDR2 YFSETQ come from the germline V gene.

The DNA for the CDR3 is TGCGCCAGCAGCCAAGATAGTCCTAGCGGGGGGACGGTCGGGGGCACAGATACGCAGTATTTT. Protein sequence: CASSQDSPSGGTVGGTDTQYF. The chain couples TRBV4-3 to TRBJ2-3, with 11 bases identical to TRBD2. The V gene's germline CDR1 is LGHNA and CDR2 YSLEER. The CDR3 length is 21 residues. J lost 1 base, V lost 0 bases, and 15 bases had no gene match.

The rearrangement uses TRBV7-8 and TRBJ2-2, with D perhaps TRBD2 (5 bases). Trimming took off 7 bases at V and 7 bases at J, with 10 bases between the two ends. The CDR3 is 12 amino acids. The V gene's germline CDR1 is SGHVS and CDR2 FQNEAQ. The CDR3 here is CASNSDFGELFF. The CDR3 DNA follows: TGTGCCAGCAACTCGGACTTCGGGGAGCTGTTTTTT.

The chain couples TRBV5-1 to TRBJ2-1; 13 bases fit TRBD2. V lost 4 bases, J lost 10 bases, and 14 bases stayed unmatched. The CDR3 runs to 17 residues. Per germline, CDR1 SGHRS and CDR2 YFSETQ. CDR3 DNA sequence: TGCGCCAGCAGCGGGAGCGTACCGGGACTAGCGGGGTACGAGCAGTTCTTC. As protein: CASSGSVPGLAGYEQFF.

The chain joins TRBV5-1 to TRBJ1-4; 7 bases are a match to TRBD1. With V trimmed by 4 bases and J by 8 bases, 8 bases remained unmatched. Germline loops: CDR1 SGHRS, CDR2 YFSETQ. The length of the CDR3 is 14 residues. The CDR3 DNA sequence: TGCGCCAGCAGCCTCCGGGACAGTGACGAAAAACTGTTTTTT. Amino acids: CASSLRDSDEKLFF.

J is TRBJ1-6 and V is TRBV6-5; D uncertain. The CDR3 loop spans 14 amino acids. Germline V lookup: CDR1 MNHEY, CDR2 SVGAGI. V was trimmed by 8 bases and J by 5 bases, leaving 13 bases between them. The CDR3 DNA reads as TGTGCCAGCCGCTCTCCAAGCGATAATTCACCCCTCCACTTT. Translation: CASRSPSDNSPLHF.

This clone was seen a single time. This chain links TRBV6-5 with TRBJ1-2; 10 bases map to TRBD1. This CDR3 spans 14 amino acids. The ends lost 2 bases at V and 8 bases at J; junction bases unmatched: 5. Germline CDR1 is MNHEY and CDR2 is SVGAGI. CDR3 sequence reads: CASSYMGQGKGYTF. DNA of the CDR3: TGTGCCAGCAGTTACATGGGACAGGGGAAAGGCTACACCTTC.

This chain links TRBV4-3 with TRBJ2-3, with 9 nucleotides matching TRBD2. With V trimmed by 2 bases and J by 4 bases, 4 bases remained unmatched. The CDR3 is made up of 15 amino acids. CDR1 is LGHNA, CDR2 YSLEER, per germline. The CDR3, as DNA: TGCGCCAGCAGCCAAAACGCGGGGGGGCCAGATACGCAGTATTTT. It encodes CASSQNAGGPDTQYF.

The chain is built from TRBV30 and TRBJ1-4; D remains unclear. CDR3 size: 19 residues. Trimming stripped 4 bases from V and 1 base from J, with 25 bases between. Germline values: CDR1 GTSNPN, CDR2 SVGIG (reference sequence). CDR3 sequence reads: CAWTPGKHPKRVTNEKLFF. The CDR3 bases are TGTGCCTGGACGCCCGGGAAGCATCCAAAGAGGGTAACTAATGAAAAACTGTTTTTT.

In its sample, this clone was seen once. This chain uses TRBV5-1 with TRBJ1-2, with 7 positions matching TRBD1. The V gene end was trimmed by 0 bases and the J gene end by 7 bases; junction bases not matched to a gene: 6. Germline CDR1 is SGHRS and CDR2 is YFSETQ. CDR3 size: 14 residues. Here the CDR3 reads CASSLGQGSGGYTF. The DNA for the CDR3 is TGCGCCAGCAGCTTGGGACAGGGCTCGGGTGGCTACACCTTC.

The chain joins TRBV7-3 to TRBJ2-1, with 10 nucleotides matching TRBD2. CDR3 size: 12 residues. The junction had 3 bases not matched to a gene; V was cut back by 5 bases and J by 11 bases. In germline, CDR1 is SGHTA, CDR2 FQGTGA. In DNA, the CDR3 is TGTGCCAGCAGCGAAGCGGGGGGGCAGCAGTTCTTC. It specifies CASSEAGGQQFF. Full variable domain (rest looked up from reference TRBV7-3 and TRBJ2-1): GAGVSQTPSNKVTEKGKYVELRCDPISGHTALYWYRQSLGQGPEFLIYFQGTGAADDSGLPNDRFFAVRPEGSVSTLKIQRTERGDSAVYLCASSEAGGQQFFGPGTRLTVL.

The V call is TRBV6-5, the J call TRBJ1-6; D gene uncertain. Germline V gene lookup returns CDR1 MNHEY and CDR2 SVGAGI. This CDR3 has 14 amino acids. Trimming shortened V by 2 bases and J by 7 bases, and 9 bases separated the two germline ends. CDR3 nucleotides: TGTGCCAGCAGTTACGTCCCCGAGAATTCACCCCTCCACTTT. As protein: CASSYVPENSPLHF.

This chain links TRBV7-2 with TRBJ1-3, with 7 bases fitting TRBD1. Trimming took 5 bases from V and 3 from J; bases not matched to a gene: 7. The CDR3 runs 15 residues. Germline V gene data show CDR1 as SGHTA and CDR2 as FQGNSA. CDR3 coding DNA: TGTGCCAGCAGCCCTTGGACAGGCGGTGGAAACACCATATATTTT. Translation: CASSPWTGGGNTIYF.

V gene TRBV30 combines with J gene TRBJ1-3; the D gene is possibly TRBD1 (6 bases). This CDR3 has 14 amino acids. Germline V gene lookup returns CDR1 GTSNPN and CDR2 SVGIG (reference sequence). The V end was cut by 2 bases, the J end by 2 bases, with 10 bases between. Here the CDR3 reads CAWSNPGAGNTIYF. The CDR3 DNA reads as TGTGCCTGGAGTAATCCAGGGGCTGGAAACACCATATATTTT.

The chain joins TRBV7-3 to TRBJ1-2, with TRBD1 as a possible D gene (6 bases). Germline CDR1 and CDR2: SGHTA and FQGTGA. V dropped 2 bases and J dropped 11 bases, with 21 bases sitting between them. The CDR3 contains 15 residues. Here the CDR3 DNA reads TGTGCCAGCAGCTTAGCACAGGGCGACAGGTTCGATTACACCTTC. Amino acid sequence: CASSLAQGDRFDYTF.

This rearrangement joins TRBV30 to TRBJ1-3; D gene uncertain. Trimming took off 0 bases at V and 7 bases at J, with 13 bases between the two ends. The CDR3 totals 14 residues. Germline V gene data show CDR1 as GTSNPN and CDR2 as SVGIG (reference sequence). CDR3 protein: CAWSVRQVRNTIYF. In DNA form, the CDR3 reads TGTGCCTGGAGTGTACGTCAGGTCCGCAACACCATATATTTT.

The chain recombines TRBV19 with TRBJ1-2; D is undetermined. V was trimmed by 7 bases and J by 5 bases, leaving 14 bases between them. The V gene's germline CDR1 is LNHDA and CDR2 SQIVND (reference sequence). This CDR3 is built from 13 residues. Here the CDR3 reads CASKSQATYGYTF. The CDR3 bases are TGTGCCAGTAAAAGCCAGGCGACGTATGGCTACACCTTC.

The rearrangement uses TRBV5-1 and TRBJ2-2; no clear D gene. The V and J ends lost 4 bases and 6 bases respectively, with 13 bases between them. CDR3 length equals 14 residues. The V gene's germline CDR1 is SGHRS and CDR2 YFSETQ. CDR3 sequence: CASSHPGTPGELFF. The CDR3 region has the DNA TGCGCCAGCAGCCACCCAGGTACCCCCGGGGAGCTGTTTTTT. The variable domain in full, with the rest retrieved from reference TRBV5-1 and TRBJ2-2, is KAGVTQTPRYLIKTRGQQVTLSCSPISGHRSVSWYQQTPGQGLQFLFEYFSETQRNKGNFPGRFSGRQFSNSRSEMNVSTLELGDSALYLCASSHPGTPGELFFGEGSRLTVL.

The V and J genes are TRBV30 and TRBJ2-3, with 8 bases identical to TRBD2. The J segment lost 6 bases and the V segment lost 1 base, leaving 0 bases of the junction unmatched. Germline-derived CDR1 and CDR2 are GTSNPN and SVGIG (reference sequence). CDR3 length equals 12 residues. The chain's CDR3 is CAWSGLADTQYF. In DNA form, the CDR3 reads TGTGCCTGGAGTGGACTAGCGGATACGCAGTATTTT.